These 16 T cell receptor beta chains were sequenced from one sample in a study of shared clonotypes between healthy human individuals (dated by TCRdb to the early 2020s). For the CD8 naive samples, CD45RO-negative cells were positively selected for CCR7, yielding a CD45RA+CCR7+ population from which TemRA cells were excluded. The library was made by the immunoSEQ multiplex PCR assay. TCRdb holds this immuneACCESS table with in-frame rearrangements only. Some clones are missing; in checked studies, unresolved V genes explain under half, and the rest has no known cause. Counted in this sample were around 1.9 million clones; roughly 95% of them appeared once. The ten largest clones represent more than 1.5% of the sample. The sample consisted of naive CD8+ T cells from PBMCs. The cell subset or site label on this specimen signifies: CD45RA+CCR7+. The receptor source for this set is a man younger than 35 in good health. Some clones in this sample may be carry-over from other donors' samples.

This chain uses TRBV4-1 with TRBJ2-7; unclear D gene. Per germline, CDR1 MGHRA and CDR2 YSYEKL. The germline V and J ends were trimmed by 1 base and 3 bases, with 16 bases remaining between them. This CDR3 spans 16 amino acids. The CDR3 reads CASSQGVAASNYEQYF. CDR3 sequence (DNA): TGCGCCAGCAGCCAAGGTGTGGCGGCGTCAAACTACGAGCAGTACTTC.

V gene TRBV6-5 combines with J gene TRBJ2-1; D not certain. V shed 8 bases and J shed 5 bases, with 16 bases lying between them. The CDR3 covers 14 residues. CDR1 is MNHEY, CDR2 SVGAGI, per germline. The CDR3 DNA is TGTGCCAGCCGCCGGGCGCTACGTGACAATGAGCAGTTCTTC. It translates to CASRRALRDNEQFF.

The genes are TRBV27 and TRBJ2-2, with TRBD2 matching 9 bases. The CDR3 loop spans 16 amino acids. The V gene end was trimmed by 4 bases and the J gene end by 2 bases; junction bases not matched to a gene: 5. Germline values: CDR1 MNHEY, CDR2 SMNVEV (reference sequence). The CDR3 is CASSWLAGPNTGELFF. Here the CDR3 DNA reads TGTGCCAGCAGTTGGCTAGCGGGGCCCAACACCGGGGAGCTGTTTTTT.

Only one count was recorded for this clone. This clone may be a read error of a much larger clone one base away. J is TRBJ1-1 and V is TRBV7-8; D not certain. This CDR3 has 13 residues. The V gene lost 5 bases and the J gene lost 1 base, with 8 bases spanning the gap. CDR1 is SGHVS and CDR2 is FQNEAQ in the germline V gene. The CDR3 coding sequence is TGTGCCAGCAGCGTTTGGGGGAACACTGAAGCTTTCTTT. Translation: CASSVWGNTEAFF.

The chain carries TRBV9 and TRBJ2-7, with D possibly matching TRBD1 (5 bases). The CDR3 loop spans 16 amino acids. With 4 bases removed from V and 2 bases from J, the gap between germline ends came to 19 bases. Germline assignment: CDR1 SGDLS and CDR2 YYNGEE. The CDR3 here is CASSTNIGARTYEQYF. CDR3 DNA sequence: TGTGCCAGCAGCACAAATATAGGGGCTAGAACCTACGAGCAGTACTTC.

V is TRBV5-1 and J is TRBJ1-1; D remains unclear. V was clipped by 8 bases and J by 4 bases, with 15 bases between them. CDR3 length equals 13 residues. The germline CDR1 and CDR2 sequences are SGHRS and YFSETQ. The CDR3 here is CASLRNPGTEAFF. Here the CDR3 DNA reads TGCGCCAGTTTAAGAAACCCGGGCACTGAAGCTTTCTTT. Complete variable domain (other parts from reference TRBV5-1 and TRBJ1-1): KAGVTQTPRYLIKTRGQQVTLSCSPISGHRSVSWYQQTPGQGLQFLFEYFSETQRNKGNFPGRFSGRQFSNSRSEMNVSTLELGDSALYLCASLRNPGTEAFFGQGTRLTVV.

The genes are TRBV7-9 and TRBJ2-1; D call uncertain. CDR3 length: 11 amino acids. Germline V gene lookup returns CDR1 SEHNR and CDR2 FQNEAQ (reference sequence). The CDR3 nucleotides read TGTGCTCCTTCGACGTTCAATGAGCAGTTCTTC. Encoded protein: CAPSTFNEQFF.

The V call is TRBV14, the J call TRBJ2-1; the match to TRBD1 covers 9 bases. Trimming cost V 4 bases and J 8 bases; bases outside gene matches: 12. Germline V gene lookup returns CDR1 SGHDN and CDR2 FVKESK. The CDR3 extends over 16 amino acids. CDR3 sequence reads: CASSPAGTGWDDEQFF. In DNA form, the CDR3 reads TGTGCCAGCAGCCCGGCCGGGACAGGGTGGGACGATGAGCAGTTCTTC. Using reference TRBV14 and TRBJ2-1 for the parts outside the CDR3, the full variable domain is EAGVTQFPSHSVIEKGQTVTLRCDPISGHDNLYWYRRVMGKEIKFLLHFVKESKQDESGMPNNRFLAERTGGTYSTLKVQPAELEDSGVYFCASSPAGTGWDDEQFFGPGTRLTVL.

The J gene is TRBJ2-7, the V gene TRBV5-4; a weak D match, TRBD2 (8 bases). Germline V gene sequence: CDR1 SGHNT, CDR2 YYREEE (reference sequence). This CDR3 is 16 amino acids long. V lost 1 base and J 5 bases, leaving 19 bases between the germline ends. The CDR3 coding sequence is TGTGCCAGCAGCTTGAGGGGGCGGGGGGCGTCAAACGAGCAGTACTTC. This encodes CASSLRGRGASNEQYF.

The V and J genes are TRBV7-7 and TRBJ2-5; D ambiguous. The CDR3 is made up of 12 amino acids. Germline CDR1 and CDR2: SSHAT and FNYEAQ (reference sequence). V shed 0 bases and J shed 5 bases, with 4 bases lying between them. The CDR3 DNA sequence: TGTGCCAGCAGCTTAGCAGGGGAGACCCAGTACTTC. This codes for CASSLAGETQYF.

For the CDR3, the DNA is TGTGCCAGCAGCAGTTATAGGGGGAGCGAAAAACTGTTTTTT. Protein: CASSSYRGSEKLFF. This sequence joins TRBV5-4 and TRBJ1-4; tentative D call: TRBD1 (6 bases). CDR3 length: 14 residues. V was cut by 4 bases and J by 8 bases, with 15 bases left in between. From germline, CDR1 is SGHNT and CDR2 YYREEE (reference sequence).

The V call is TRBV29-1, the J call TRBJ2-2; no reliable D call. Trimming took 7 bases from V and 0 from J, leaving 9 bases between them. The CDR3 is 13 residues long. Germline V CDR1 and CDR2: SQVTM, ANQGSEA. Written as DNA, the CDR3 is TGCAGCGCGCGCCTACCGAACACCGGGGAGCTGTTTTTT. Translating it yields CSARLPNTGELFF.

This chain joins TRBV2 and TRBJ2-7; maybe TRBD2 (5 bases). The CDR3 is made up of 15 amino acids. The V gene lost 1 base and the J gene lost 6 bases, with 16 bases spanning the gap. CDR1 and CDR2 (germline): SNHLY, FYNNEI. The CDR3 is CASSEVGLRLFEQYF. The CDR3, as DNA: TGTGCCAGCAGTGAAGTCGGACTCCGGTTGTTCGAGCAGTACTTC.

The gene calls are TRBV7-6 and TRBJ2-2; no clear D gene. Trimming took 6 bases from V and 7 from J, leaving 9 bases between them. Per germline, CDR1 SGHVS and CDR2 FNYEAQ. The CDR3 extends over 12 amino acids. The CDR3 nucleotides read TGTGCCAGCAGACGAATAGACGGGGAGCTGTTTTTT. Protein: CASRRIDGELFF.

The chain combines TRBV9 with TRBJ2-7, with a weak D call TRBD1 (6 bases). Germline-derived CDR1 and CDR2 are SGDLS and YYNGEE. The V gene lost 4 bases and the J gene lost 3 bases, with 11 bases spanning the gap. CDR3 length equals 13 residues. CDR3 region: CASSQGRGYEQYF. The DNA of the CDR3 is TGTGCCAGCAGCCAGGGCAGGGGCTACGAGCAGTACTTC.

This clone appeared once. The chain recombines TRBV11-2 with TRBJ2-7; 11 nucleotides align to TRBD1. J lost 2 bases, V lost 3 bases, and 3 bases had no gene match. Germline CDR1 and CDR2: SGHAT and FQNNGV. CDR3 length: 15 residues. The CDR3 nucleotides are TGTGCCAGCAGCTTGTTGGGACAGGGGGCCTACGAGCAGTACTTC. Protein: CASSLLGQGAYEQYF.